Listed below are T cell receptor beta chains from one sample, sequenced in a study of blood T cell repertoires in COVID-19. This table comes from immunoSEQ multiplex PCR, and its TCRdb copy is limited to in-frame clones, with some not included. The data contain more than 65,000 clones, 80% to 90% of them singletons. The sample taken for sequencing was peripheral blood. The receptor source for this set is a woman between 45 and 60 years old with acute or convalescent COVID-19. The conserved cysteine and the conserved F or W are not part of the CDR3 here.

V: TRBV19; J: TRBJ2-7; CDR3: ASSPDGVRGEQY
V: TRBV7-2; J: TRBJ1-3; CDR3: ASSSDSRSHSGNTIY
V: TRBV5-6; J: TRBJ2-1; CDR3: ASSGWLAGNYNEQF
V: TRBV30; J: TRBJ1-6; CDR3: AWSDSVTLH
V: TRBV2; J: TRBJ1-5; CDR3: ASSGAGGQPQH
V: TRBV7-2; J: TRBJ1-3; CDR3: ASSGQGTGNTIY
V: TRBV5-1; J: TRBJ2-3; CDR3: ASRGQGGPDTQY
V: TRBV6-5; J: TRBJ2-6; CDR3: ASTNTPPGANVLT
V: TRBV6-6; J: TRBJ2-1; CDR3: ASSLPTSYRPNEQF
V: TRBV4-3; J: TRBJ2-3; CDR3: ASSQTRDYTDTQY
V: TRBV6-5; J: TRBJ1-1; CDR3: ASRTGVGTEAF
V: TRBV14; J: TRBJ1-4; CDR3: ASRRTGSATNEKLF
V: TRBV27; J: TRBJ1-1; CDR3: ASSLGVLGSTEAF
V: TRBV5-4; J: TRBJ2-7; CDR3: ASSLGAGGYYEQY
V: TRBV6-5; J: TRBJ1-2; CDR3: ASRQGPGQLYGYT
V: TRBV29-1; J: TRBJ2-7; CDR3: SVAGQGAYEQY